This TCR beta chain was sequenced during a study of blood T cell repertoires in COVID-19. Whole-study context: In each case, the material was cDNA or gDNA derived from T cells, B-cell-depleted T cells, or PBMCs.

Germline CDR1 LNHDA, CDR2 SQIVND (reference sequence). The V gene lost 6 bases and the J gene lost 6 bases, with 17 bases spanning the gap. The CDR3 runs 15 residues. Measured with immunoSEQ multiplex PCR; TCRdb has only the in-frame clones, and not every one. In the table there are 200,000 or so clones, about 88% of which are singletons. The sample consisted of peripheral blood. This chain joins TRBV19 and TRBJ1-4; D gene uncertain. The TCR comes from a man aged 65 to 79 with active or convalescent COVID-19. Written as DNA, the CDR3 is TGTGCCAGTAGCCCCAAAGACAAGCCGTATGAAAAACTGTTTTTT. It is translated as CASSPKDKPYEKLFF.